This T cell receptor beta chain was identified in a study of T cells in localized non-small cell lung cancer. Generated by immunoSEQ multiplex PCR, the TCRdb table keeps only in-frame clones and is missing some. This table holds about 33,000 clones, 65% to 90% found once. CDR3 length: 16 amino acids. The germline V and J ends were trimmed by 0 bases and 0 bases, with 7 bases remaining between them. Germline V gene lookup returns CDR1 SGHKS and CDR2 YYEKEE (reference sequence). This sequence joins TRBV5-5 and TRBJ2-6, with unresolved D. This receptor was taken from a male donor at least 60 years old with stage III lung adenocarcinoma. The specimen comprised peripheral blood, sampled before any cancer treatment. The CDR3 bases are TGTGCCAGCAGCTTGGCTGGCCGCTCTGGGGCCAACGTCCTGACTTTC. This translates into CASSLAGRSGANVLTF.